This T cell receptor beta chain emerged from a study of identical twins. Study conclusions and caveats: The authors noted that invariant MAIT and iNKT cells could partly confound zero-insertion analyses.

TCRdb re-called the 5' RACE reads through MiXCR, storing one row per CDR3 protein. Counted here are around 1.7 million distinct CDR3 sequences, less than 40% occurring once; the ten biggest clones make up around 0.3%. Trimming shortened V by 5 bases and J by 5 bases, and 19 bases separated the two germline ends. Germline V gives CDR1 DFQATT, CDR2 SNEGSKA (reference sequence). This CDR3 has 15 residues. In the case of this clonotype: Its cognate antigen is unknown.

Sequencing input: cord blood. The chain employs TRBV20-1 and TRBJ2-1; D might be TRBD2 (6 bases). The clonotype comes from a newborn girl in good health. CDR3 protein: CSAGHVWGVNNEQFF. The CDR3 coding sequence is TGCAGTGCTGGCCATGTGTGGGGGGTCAACAATGAGCAGTTCTTC.